Sequencing of this TCR beta chain was carried out in a study of blood T cell repertoires in COVID-19. Study at large: Samples of COVID-19 (acute and convalescent) were obtained from the United States, Italy and Spain. The cDNA or gDNA used as material had been derived from T cells, B-cell-depleted T cells, or PBMCs.

CDR1 is MNHEY, CDR2 SVGEGT, per germline. J lost 4 bases, V lost 4 bases, and 2 bases had no gene match. CDR3 length: 13 residues. In the authors' methods: Amplification of reference gene primers was used by the study to estimate nucleated cell counts. Assay used: immunoSEQ multiplex PCR; TCRdb lists only in-frame clones, some missing. Clone size and V and J calls were adopted from that table, with D and trimming inferred from the DNA. The top ten clones hold roughly a sixth of a sample with about 83,000 clones, approximately 80% of them seen once. The sequencing input was peripheral blood. This chain connects TRBV6-2 or TRBV6-3 to TRBJ1-2; 8 nucleotides line up with TRBD1. The TCR was taken from an elderly woman with acute or convalescent COVID-19. The CDR3 loop is CASSWTGSYGYTF. The CDR3 DNA reads TGTGCCAGCAGTTGGACAGGGAGCTATGGCTACACCTTC.